Presented here are 27 T cell receptor beta chains from one specimen sequenced in a study of T cells in Graves' hyperthyroidism and ophthalmopathy. RNA transcripts were the template for amplifying TCR beta CDR3 regions. With the HTBI primer set, the TCR CDR3 went through a first round of RT-PCR. One entry per CDR3 protein, called by TCRdb with MiXCR from the multiplex PCR reads. The top ten clones hold around 42% of a sample with 90,000 to 120,000 distinct CDR3 sequences, roughly 15% of them seen once. Sequencing used blood. All receptors derive from a woman aged 45-65 years with Graves' hyperthyroidism.

This clonotype was detected many times. The chain joins TRBV29-1 to TRBJ1-1; D is unresolved. The CDR3 is made up of 12 amino acids. The ends were cut back, 5 bases at V and 2 bases at J, with 9 bases in the middle. CDR1 and CDR2 from the germline V gene are SQVTM and ANQGSEA. The CDR3 protein is CSVQRINTEAFF. In nucleotides, the CDR3 is TGCAGCGTTCAGAGGATAAACACTGAAGCTTTCTTT.

This clonotype was detected ten times or more. The chain has TRBV5-5 and TRBJ1-2; D ambiguous. V was clipped by 4 bases and J by 0 bases, with 7 bases between them. Germline loops: CDR1 SGHKS, CDR2 YYEKEE (reference sequence). CDR3 length: 13 residues. The CDR3 DNA reads TGTGCCAGCAGCGCCGGAGCTAACTATGGCTACACCTTC. Residues: CASSAGANYGYTF.

The chain uses TRBV5-5 and TRBJ2-5; TRBD2 might be the D (7 bases). Looked up from germline, CDR1 is SGHKS and CDR2 is YYEKEE (reference sequence). The V end lost 5 bases, the J end lost 2 bases, and 16 bases lay between the germline ends. This CDR3 contains 15 residues. The DNA for the CDR3 is TGTGCCAGCAGGCGGGGGCCGGGACCACAAGAGACCCAGTACTTC. Protein sequence: CASRRGPGPQETQYF.

This clonotype was counted at least ten times. CDR3 sequence: CASSYTSGFYNEQFF. The CDR3 DNA follows: TGTGCCAGCAGTTATACTAGCGGTTTCTACAATGAGCAGTTCTTC. The rearrangement links TRBV6-1 to TRBJ2-1; 8 bases map to TRBD2. CDR1 and CDR2 from the germline V gene are MNHNS and SASEGT. The CDR3 contains 15 residues. After removal of 5 bases from V and 3 bases from J, the junction contained 6 bases not matched to a gene.

This clonotype was found many times. CDR3: CASSFDRGNYNEQFF. The DNA for the CDR3 is TGTGCCAGCAGCTTCGACAGGGGGAACTACAATGAGCAGTTCTTC. V and J are TRBV5-6 and TRBJ2-1; TRBD1 agrees at 9 bases. The V segment lost 2 bases and the J segment 3 bases; nucleotides outside the gene matches: 3. Germline CDR1 and CDR2: SGHDT and YYEEEE. The CDR3 covers 15 residues.

This clonotype was counted many times. The V gene is TRBV3-1, the J gene TRBJ1-1; D is perhaps TRBD1 (5 bases). V was clipped by 5 bases and J by 1 base, with 8 bases between them. The V gene's germline CDR1 is LGHDT and CDR2 YNNKEL (reference sequence). This CDR3 comprises 13 residues. The DNA of the CDR3 is TGTGCCAGCAGCGTTCAGGGGAACACTGAAGCTTTCTTT. Protein: CASSVQGNTEAFF.

This clonotype appeared many times. The chain joins TRBV2 to TRBJ1-1; 9 nucleotides match TRBD1. Germline trimming cut 7 bases from V and 4 bases from J; bases unmatched to any gene: 7. In germline, CDR1 is SNHLY, CDR2 FYNNEI. The CDR3 is made up of 14 amino acids. As DNA, the CDR3 is TGTGCCAGCAAGTCGGGACAGGGCCTCACTGAAGCTTTCTTT. Amino acids: CASKSGQGLTEAFF.

Ten or more counts support this clonotype. This chain links TRBV11-2 with TRBJ2-3, with 10 bases that match TRBD2. The CDR3 runs 16 residues. The V gene's germline CDR1 is SGHAT and CDR2 FQNNGV. The junction had 11 bases not matched to a gene; V was cut back by 5 bases and J by 6 bases. CDR3 nucleotides: TGTGCCAGCAGCCGCCAAGCGGGAGGGCCCGGGGATACGCAGTATTTT. The encoded protein is CASSRQAGGPGDTQYF. Full variable domain (outside the CDR3, taken from reference TRBV11-2 and TRBJ2-3): EAGVAQSPRYKIIEKRQSVAFWCNPISGHATLYWYQQILGQGPKLLIQFQNNGVVDDSQLPKDRFSAERLKGVDSTLKIQPAKLEDSAVYLCASSRQAGGPGDTQYFGPGTRLTVL.

In its sample, this clonotype was seen many times. This chain links TRBV2 with TRBJ1-1; D not resolved. The V end was cut by 7 bases, the J end by 0 bases, with 9 bases between. Per the germline V gene, CDR1 is SNHLY and CDR2 is FYNNEI. This CDR3 contains 13 residues. The CDR3 sequence: CASMNSMNTEAFF. CDR3 in DNA: TGTGCCAGCATGAACAGCATGAACACTGAAGCTTTCTTT.

This clonotype showed up many times. The chain carries TRBV28 and TRBJ1-2; no reliable D call. Trimming removed 2 bases at V and 1 base at J, with 2 bases between. CDR1 MDHEN and CDR2 SYDVKM come from the germline V gene. The CDR3 covers 12 residues. The CDR3 loop reads CASSLINYGYTF. The CDR3 DNA is TGTGCCAGCAGTTTAATTAACTATGGCTACACCTTC.

This clonotype was seen a handful of times. This chain connects TRBV11-2 to TRBJ2-3; 10 bases fit TRBD2. There are 13 residues in the CDR3. Germline V CDR1 and CDR2: SGHAT, FQNNGV. The J segment lost 11 bases and the V segment lost 3 bases, leaving 5 bases of the junction unmatched. The CDR3 loop is CASSFLAGAMQYF. The CDR3 region has the DNA TGTGCCAGCAGCTTTCTAGCGGGAGCTATGCAGTATTTT.

This clonotype was seen ten or more times. The chain uses TRBV7-9 and TRBJ2-1; 9 bases line up with TRBD2. Germline assignment: CDR1 SEHNR and CDR2 FQNEAQ (reference sequence). With V trimmed by 0 bases and J by 2 bases, 2 bases remained unmatched. This CDR3 is 16 amino acids long. CDR3 loop: CASSLALAGTYNEQFF. The CDR3 DNA reads as TGTGCCAGCAGCTTAGCTCTAGCGGGGACCTACAATGAGCAGTTCTTC.

At least ten counts were recorded for this clonotype. V and J are TRBV7-9 and TRBJ2-5, with TRBD2 matching 9 bases. Germline CDR1 and CDR2: SEHNR and FQNEAQ (reference sequence). This CDR3 has 17 residues. With V trimmed by 5 bases and J by 0 bases, 10 bases remained unmatched. The CDR3 sequence: CASSPRVAGVNQETQYF. Written as DNA, the CDR3 is TGTGCCAGCAGCCCTCGGGTAGCGGGAGTAAACCAAGAGACCCAGTACTTC.

This clonotype has at least ten counts. This sequence joins TRBV20-1 and TRBJ2-3; D gene unclear. The V end lost 3 bases, the J end lost 0 bases, and 10 bases lay between the germline ends. CDR1 is DFQATT and CDR2 is SNEGSKA in the germline V gene (reference sequence). CDR3 length equals 14 residues. The CDR3 spells CSASAYPSTDTQYF. As DNA, the CDR3 is TGCAGTGCTAGCGCGTACCCTAGCACAGATACGCAGTATTTT.

Ten or more counts support this clonotype. The chain joins TRBV2 to TRBJ2-1; 7 nucleotides agree with TRBD2. J was trimmed by 3 bases and V by 2 bases; bases with no gene match: 4. The germline V gene encodes CDR1 SNHLY and CDR2 FYNNEI. CDR3 length: 15 residues. The CDR3 DNA is TGTGCCAGCAGTGAATTACTAGCGCACTACAATGAGCAGTTCTTC. Its protein product is CASSELLAHYNEQFF. The full variable domain, completed using reference TRBV2 and TRBJ2-1, is EPEVTQTPSHQVTQMGQEVILRCVPISNHLYFYWYRQILGQKVEFLVSFYNNEISEKSEIFDDQFSVERPDGSNFTLKIRSTKLEDSAMYFCASSELLAHYNEQFFGPGTRLTVL.

The CDR3 coding sequence is TGTGCCAGCAGCGTAGGCGGGAGTCGTTCTACGGAGCAGTACTTC. This translates into CASSVGGSRSTEQYF. The chain combines TRBV9 with TRBJ2-7; 7 bases agree with TRBD2. V dropped 0 bases and J dropped 7; count of bases not matched to a gene: 10. There are 15 residues in the CDR3. Germline CDR1 is SGDLS and CDR2 is YYNGEE.

This clonotype was detected many times. The J gene is TRBJ2-1, the V gene TRBV29-1; D remains ambiguous. The V and J ends lost 3 bases and 6 bases respectively, with 21 bases between them. CDR1 SQVTM and CDR2 ANQGSEA come from the germline V gene. CDR3 length equals 16 residues. CDR3 sequence (DNA): TGCAGCGTTGAGCCCTTTAACGTGCCCCCTCTCAATGAGCAGTTCTTC. Translation gives CSVEPFNVPPLNEQFF.

The chain combines TRBV29-1 with TRBJ2-5; D unresolved. CDR3 size: 12 residues. The V end was cut by 5 bases, the J end by 1 base, with 8 bases between. Looked up from germline, CDR1 is SQVTM and CDR2 is ANQGSEA. CDR3: CSVKGLQETQYF. CDR3 nucleotides: TGCAGCGTTAAAGGCCTCCAAGAGACCCAGTACTTC.

This clonotype has ten or more counts. The rearrangement uses TRBV7-8 and TRBJ2-5, with 8 bases identical to TRBD1. V dropped 4 bases and J dropped 3; count of bases not matched to a gene: 1. The CDR3 sequence is 13 residues long. Germline V gene data show CDR1 as SGHVS and CDR2 as FQNEAQ. The CDR3 loop is CASSSDREETQYF. CDR3 nucleotide sequence: TGTGCCAGCAGCTCGGACAGGGAAGAGACCCAGTACTTC.

This clonotype was picked up many times. The chain combines TRBV20-1 with TRBJ2-7; the D is unclear. From germline, CDR1 is DFQATT and CDR2 SNEGSKA (reference sequence). This CDR3 is 13 amino acids long. V was cut by 2 bases and J by 0 bases, with 8 bases left in between. DNA of the CDR3: TGCAGTGCTAGATCGGGTTACTCCTACGAGCAGTACTTC. Protein product: CSARSGYSYEQYF.

This clonotype has just a few counts. This chain links TRBV14 with TRBJ2-7; 8 nucleotides agree with TRBD1. Trimming cost V 4 bases and J 4 bases; bases outside gene matches: 3. Germline V gene lookup returns CDR1 SGHDN and CDR2 FVKESK. This CDR3 contains 13 residues. CDR3 DNA: TGTGCCAGCAGCCCAGGACAGGGTTACGAGCAGTACGTC. Its protein is CASSPGQGYEQYV.

At least ten counts were recorded for this clonotype. The V gene is TRBV11-2, the J gene TRBJ2-7; D uncertain. CDR1 is SGHAT and CDR2 is FQNNGV in the germline V gene. The germline V and J ends were trimmed by 1 base and 4 bases, with 11 bases remaining between them. This CDR3 contains 14 residues. CDR3 residues: CASSLVAFAYEQYF. For the CDR3, the DNA is TGTGCCAGCAGCTTAGTGGCGTTCGCGTACGAGCAGTACTTC.

This clonotype has ten or more counts. The chain is built from TRBV12-3 or TRBV12-4 and TRBJ1-3; D not certain. This CDR3 has 13 amino acids. V was shortened by 7 bases and J by 0 bases, with 7 bases between the two germline ends. This chain's CDR3 is CASNPLSGNTIYF. In DNA, the CDR3 is TGTGCCAGCAACCCCCTCTCTGGAAACACCATATATTTT.

This clonotype has a count of ten or more. V gene TRBV3-1 combines with J gene TRBJ1-1; D may be TRBD1 (5 bases). The CDR3 is made up of 14 amino acids. V was pared by 5 bases and J by 6 bases, with 16 bases between. Germline CDR1 reads LGHDT; CDR2 reads YNNKEL (reference sequence). CDR3 in amino acids: CASSFRVSTAEAFF. Here the CDR3 DNA reads TGTGCCAGCAGCTTTCGGGTGTCGACAGCTGAAGCTTTCTTT.

The table lists this clonotype with many counts. V usage is TRBV20-1 and J usage is TRBJ2-5; TRBD1 or TRBD2 may be the D gene (5 bases each). V was pared by 4 bases and J by 2 bases, with 11 bases between. The CDR3 loop spans 13 amino acids. Germline CDR1 is DFQATT and CDR2 is SNEGSKA (reference sequence). DNA of the CDR3: TGCAGTGCTATACGGGACCCGCAAGAGACCCAGTACTTC. This codes for CSAIRDPQETQYF.

Many counts were recorded for this clonotype. CDR3 in amino acids: CASSLAGSNYEQYF. CDR3 sequence (DNA): TGCGCCAGCAGCTTGGCGGGATCTAACTACGAGCAGTACTTC. The chain joins TRBV5-1 to TRBJ2-7, with D perhaps matching TRBD2 (5 bases). V lost 0 bases, J lost 3 bases, and 10 bases lay in between. The length of the CDR3 is 14 residues. CDR1 and CDR2 (germline): SGHRS, YFSETQ.

This clonotype has a count of ten or more. This rearrangement joins TRBV6-1 to TRBJ1-1; 7 bases agree with TRBD1. In germline, CDR1 is MNHNS, CDR2 SASEGT. The V and J ends lost 8 bases and 1 base, in that order; junction bases with no gene match: 7. The CDR3 has 14 amino acids. This CDR3 reads CASLQGQRNTEAFF. The CDR3 nucleotides read TGTGCCAGCTTACAGGGACAGCGGAACACTGAAGCTTTCTTT.